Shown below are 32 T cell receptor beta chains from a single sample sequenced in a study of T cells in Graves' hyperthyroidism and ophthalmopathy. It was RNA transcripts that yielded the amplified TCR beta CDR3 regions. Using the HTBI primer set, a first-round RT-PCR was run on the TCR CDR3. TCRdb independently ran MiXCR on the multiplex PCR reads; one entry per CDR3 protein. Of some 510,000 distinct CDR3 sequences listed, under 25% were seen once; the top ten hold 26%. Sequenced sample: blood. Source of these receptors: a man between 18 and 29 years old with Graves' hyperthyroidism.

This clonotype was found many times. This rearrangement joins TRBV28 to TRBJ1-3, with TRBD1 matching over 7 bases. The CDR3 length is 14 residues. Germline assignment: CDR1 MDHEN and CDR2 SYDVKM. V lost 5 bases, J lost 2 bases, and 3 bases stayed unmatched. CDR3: CASSQRGPGNTIYF. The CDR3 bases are TGTGCCAGCAGTCAGAGGGGGCCTGGAAACACCATATATTTT. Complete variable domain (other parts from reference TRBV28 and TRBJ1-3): DVKVTQSSRYLVKRTGEKVFLECVQDMDHENMFWYRQDPGLGLRLIYFSYDVKMKEKGDIPEGYSVSREKKERFSLILESASTNQTSMYLCASSQRGPGNTIYFGEGSWLTVV.

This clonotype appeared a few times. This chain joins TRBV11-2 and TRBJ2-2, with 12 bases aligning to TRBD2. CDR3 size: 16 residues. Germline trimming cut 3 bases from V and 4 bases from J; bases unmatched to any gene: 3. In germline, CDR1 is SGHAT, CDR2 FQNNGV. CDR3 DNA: TGTGCCAGCAGCTTTACTAGCGGGGGGATCACCGGGGAGCTGTTTTTT. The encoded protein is CASSFTSGGITGELFF.

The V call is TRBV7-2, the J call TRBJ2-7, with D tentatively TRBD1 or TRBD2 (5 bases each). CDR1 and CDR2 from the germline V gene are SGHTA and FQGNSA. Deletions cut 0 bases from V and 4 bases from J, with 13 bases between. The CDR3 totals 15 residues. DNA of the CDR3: TGTGCCAGCAGCTTAGCGGGACCAGAAAAATACGAGCAGTACTTC. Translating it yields CASSLAGPEKYEQYF.

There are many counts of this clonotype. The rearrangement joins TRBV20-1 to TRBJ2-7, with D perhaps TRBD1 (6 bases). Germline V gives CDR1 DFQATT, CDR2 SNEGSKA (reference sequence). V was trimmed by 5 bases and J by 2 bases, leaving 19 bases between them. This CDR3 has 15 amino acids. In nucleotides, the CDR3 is TGCAGTGCTCGCCCGCTCCGTCAGGGGACCTACGAGCAGTACTTC. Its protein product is CSARPLRQGTYEQYF.

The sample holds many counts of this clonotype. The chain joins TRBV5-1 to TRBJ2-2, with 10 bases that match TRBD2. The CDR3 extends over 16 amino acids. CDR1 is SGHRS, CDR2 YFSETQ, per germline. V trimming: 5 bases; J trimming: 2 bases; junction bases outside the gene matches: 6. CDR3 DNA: TGCGCCAGCAGAGCTAGCGGGGGCCTCAACACCGGGGAGCTGTTTTTT. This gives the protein CASRASGGLNTGELFF.

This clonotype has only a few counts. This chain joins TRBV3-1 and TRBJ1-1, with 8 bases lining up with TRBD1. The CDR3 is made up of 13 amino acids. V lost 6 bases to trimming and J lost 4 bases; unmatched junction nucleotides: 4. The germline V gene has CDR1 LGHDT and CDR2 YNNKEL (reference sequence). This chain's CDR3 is CASRHGQGTEAFF. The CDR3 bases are TGTGCCAGCAGACACGGACAGGGCACTGAAGCTTTCTTT.

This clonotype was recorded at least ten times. DNA for the CDR3: TGTGCCAGCAGTGAAGACGGGTGGAGCACTGAAGCTTTCTTT. Encoded protein: CASSEDGWSTEAFF. This chain links TRBV2 with TRBJ1-1; no clear D. CDR1 and CDR2 from the germline V gene are SNHLY and FYNNEI. Trimming removed 1 base at V and 4 bases at J, with 10 bases between. The CDR3 length is 14 residues.

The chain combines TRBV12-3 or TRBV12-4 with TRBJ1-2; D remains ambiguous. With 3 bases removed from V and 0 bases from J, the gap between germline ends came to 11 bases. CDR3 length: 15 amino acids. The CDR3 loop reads CASSFGRRANYGYTF. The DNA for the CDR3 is TGTGCCAGCAGTTTTGGACGACGAGCTAACTATGGCTACACCTTC.

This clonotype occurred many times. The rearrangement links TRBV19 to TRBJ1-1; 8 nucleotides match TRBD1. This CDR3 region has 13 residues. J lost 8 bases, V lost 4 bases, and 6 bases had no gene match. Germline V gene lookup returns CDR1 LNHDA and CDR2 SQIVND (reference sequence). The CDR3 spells CASSTTGVPEAFF. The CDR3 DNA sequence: TGTGCCAGTAGTACGACAGGGGTCCCCGAAGCTTTCTTT.

Written as DNA, the CDR3 is TGTGCCAGCAGTTTAGTGGGACAGGGGCTCTACGAGCAGTACTTC. Protein sequence: CASSLVGQGLYEQYF. The rearrangement joins TRBV28 to TRBJ2-7; 10 bases align to TRBD1. With 2 bases clipped from V and 3 bases from J, the junction kept 4 bases outside the gene matches. Per the germline V gene, CDR1 is MDHEN and CDR2 is SYDVKM. The CDR3 has 15 amino acids.

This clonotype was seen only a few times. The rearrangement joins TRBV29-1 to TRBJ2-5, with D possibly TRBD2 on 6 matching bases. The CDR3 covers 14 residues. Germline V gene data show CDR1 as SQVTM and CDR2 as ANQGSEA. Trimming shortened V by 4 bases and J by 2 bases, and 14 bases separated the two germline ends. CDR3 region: CSVGGEWVQETQYF. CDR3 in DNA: TGCAGCGTTGGCGGGGAATGGGTACAAGAGACCCAGTACTTC. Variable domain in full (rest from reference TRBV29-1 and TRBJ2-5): SAVISQKPSRDICQRGTSLTIQCQVDSQVTMMFWYRQQPGQSLTLIATANQGSEATYESGFVIDKFPISRPNLTFSTLTVSNMSPEDSSIYLCSVGGEWVQETQYFGPGTRLLVL.

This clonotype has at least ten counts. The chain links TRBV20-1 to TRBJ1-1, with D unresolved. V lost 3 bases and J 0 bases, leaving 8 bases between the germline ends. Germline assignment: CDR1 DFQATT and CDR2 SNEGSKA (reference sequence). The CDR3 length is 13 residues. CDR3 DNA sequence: TGCAGTGCTAGCCGGAACGTGAACACTGAAGCTTTCTTT. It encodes CSASRNVNTEAFF.

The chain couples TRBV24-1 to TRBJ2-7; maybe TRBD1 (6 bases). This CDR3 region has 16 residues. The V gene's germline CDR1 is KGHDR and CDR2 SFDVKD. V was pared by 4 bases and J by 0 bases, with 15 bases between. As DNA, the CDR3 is TGTGCCACCAGTGAGCCTGGACAGTGGAGCTCCTACGAGCAGTACTTC. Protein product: CATSEPGQWSSYEQYF.

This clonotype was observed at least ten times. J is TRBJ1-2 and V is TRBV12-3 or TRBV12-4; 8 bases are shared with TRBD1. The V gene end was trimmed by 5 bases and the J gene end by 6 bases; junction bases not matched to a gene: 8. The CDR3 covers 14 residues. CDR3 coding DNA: TGTGCCAGCAGTATCCGACAGGGGACACATGGCTACACCTTC. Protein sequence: CASSIRQGTHGYTF.

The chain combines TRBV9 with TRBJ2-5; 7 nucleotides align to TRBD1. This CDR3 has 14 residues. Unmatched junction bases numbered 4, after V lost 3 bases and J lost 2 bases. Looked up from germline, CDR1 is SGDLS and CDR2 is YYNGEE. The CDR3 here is CASSARGQQETQYF. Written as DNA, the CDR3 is TGTGCCAGCAGCGCCCGGGGACAGCAAGAGACCCAGTACTTC.

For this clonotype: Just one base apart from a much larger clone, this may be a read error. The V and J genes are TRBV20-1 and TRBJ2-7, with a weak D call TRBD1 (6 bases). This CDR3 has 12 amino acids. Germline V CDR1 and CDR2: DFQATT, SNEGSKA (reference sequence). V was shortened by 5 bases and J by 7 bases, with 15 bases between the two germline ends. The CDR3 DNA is TGCAGTGCTTGGGGGCAGGGACGGGAGCAGTACGTC. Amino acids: CSAWGQGREQYV.

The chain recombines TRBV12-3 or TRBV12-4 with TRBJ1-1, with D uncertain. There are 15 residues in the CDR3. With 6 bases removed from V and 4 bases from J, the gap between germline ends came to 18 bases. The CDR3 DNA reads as TGTGCCAGCAGCAGTTTCCGGGTCTTGGGCACTGAAGCTTTCTTT. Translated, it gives CASSSFRVLGTEAFF.

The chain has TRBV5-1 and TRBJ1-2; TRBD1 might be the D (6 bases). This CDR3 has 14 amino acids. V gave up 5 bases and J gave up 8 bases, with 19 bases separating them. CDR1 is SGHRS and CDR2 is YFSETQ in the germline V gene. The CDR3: CASSSQNRDFGYTF. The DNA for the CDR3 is TGCGCCAGCAGTTCGCAGAACAGGGATTTCGGCTACACCTTC.

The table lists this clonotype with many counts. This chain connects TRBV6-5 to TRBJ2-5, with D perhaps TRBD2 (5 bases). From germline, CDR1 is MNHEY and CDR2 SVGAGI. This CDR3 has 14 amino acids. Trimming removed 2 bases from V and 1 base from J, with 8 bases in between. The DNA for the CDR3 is TGTGCCAGCAGTTACGGGCGGGCCCAAGAGACCCAGTACTTC. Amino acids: CASSYGRAQETQYF.

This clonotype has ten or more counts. The CDR3 reads CASSPPGGAETQYF. In DNA form, the CDR3 reads TGTGCCAGCAGTCCCCCAGGGGGCGCGGAGACCCAGTACTTC. V usage is TRBV28 and J usage is TRBJ2-5; TRBD1 agrees at 8 bases. Trimming took 5 bases from V and 5 from J; bases not matched to a gene: 7. The germline V gene encodes CDR1 MDHEN and CDR2 SYDVKM. CDR3 size: 14 residues.

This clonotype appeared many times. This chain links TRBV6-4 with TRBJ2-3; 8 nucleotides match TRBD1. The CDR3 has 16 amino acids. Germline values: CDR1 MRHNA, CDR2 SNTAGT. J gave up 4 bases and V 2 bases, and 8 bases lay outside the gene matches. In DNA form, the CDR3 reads TGTGCCAGCAGTGACAACGGACAGGGTGGGGCAGATACGCAGTATTTT. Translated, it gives CASSDNGQGGADTQYF.

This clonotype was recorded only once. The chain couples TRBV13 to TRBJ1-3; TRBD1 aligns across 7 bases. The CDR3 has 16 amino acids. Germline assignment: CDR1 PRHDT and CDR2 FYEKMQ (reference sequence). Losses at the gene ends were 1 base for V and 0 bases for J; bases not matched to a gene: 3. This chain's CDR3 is CASSLEDRTSGNTIYF. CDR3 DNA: TGTGCCAGCAGCTTAGAGGACAGGACCTCTGGAAACACCATATATTTT.

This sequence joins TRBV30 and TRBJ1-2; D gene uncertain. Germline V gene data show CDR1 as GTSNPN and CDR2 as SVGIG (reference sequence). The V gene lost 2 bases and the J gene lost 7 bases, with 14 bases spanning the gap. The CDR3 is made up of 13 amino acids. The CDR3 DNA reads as TGTGCCTGGAGTCTACTGGGGAATGGTGGCTACACCTTC. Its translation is CAWSLLGNGGYTF.

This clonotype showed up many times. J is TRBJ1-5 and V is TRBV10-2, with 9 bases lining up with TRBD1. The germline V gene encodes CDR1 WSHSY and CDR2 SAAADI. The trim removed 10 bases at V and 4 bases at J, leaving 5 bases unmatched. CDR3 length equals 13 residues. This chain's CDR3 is CATTGGGNQPQHF. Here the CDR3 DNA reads TGCGCCACCACAGGGGGCGGGAATCAGCCCCAGCATTTT.

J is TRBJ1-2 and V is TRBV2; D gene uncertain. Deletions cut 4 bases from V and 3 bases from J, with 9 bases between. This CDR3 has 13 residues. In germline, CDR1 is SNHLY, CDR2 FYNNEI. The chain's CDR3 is CASSVGRDYGYTF. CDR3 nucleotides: TGTGCCAGCAGTGTGGGAAGGGACTATGGCTACACCTTC. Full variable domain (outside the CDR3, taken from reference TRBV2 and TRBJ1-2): EPEVTQTPSHQVTQMGQEVILRCVPISNHLYFYWYRQILGQKVEFLVSFYNNEISEKSEIFDDQFSVERPDGSNFTLKIRSTKLEDSAMYFCASSVGRDYGYTFGSGTRLTVV.

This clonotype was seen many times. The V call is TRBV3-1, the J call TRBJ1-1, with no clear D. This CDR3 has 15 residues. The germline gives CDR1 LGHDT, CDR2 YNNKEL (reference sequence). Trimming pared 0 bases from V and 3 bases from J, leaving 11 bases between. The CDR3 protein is CASSQDKNGYTEAFF. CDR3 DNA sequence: TGTGCCAGCAGCCAAGATAAAAACGGATACACTGAAGCTTTCTTT.

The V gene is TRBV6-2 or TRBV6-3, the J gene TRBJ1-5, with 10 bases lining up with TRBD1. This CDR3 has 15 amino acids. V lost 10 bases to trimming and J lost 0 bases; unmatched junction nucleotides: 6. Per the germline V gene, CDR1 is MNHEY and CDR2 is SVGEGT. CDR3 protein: CATDRGPYSNQPQHF. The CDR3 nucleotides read TGTGCCACAGACAGGGGGCCATATAGCAATCAGCCCCAGCATTTT.

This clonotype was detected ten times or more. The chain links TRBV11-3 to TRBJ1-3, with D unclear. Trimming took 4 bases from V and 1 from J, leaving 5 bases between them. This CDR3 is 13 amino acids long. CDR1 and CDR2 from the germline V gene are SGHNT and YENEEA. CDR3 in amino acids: CASSSRSGNTIYF. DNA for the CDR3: TGTGCCAGCAGCTCTCGGTCTGGAAACACCATATATTTT.

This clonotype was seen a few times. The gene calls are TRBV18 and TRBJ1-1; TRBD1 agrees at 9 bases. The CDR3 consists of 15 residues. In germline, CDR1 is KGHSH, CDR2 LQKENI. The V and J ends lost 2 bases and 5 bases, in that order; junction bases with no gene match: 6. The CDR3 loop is CASSPKGQGLTEAFF. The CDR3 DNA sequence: TGTGCCAGCTCACCAAAGGGACAGGGTTTGACTGAAGCTTTCTTT.

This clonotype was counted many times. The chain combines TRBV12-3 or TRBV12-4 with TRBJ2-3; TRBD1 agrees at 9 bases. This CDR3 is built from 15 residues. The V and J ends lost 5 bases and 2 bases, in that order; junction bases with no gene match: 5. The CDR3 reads CASSPGTGFTDTQYF. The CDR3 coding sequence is TGTGCCAGCAGTCCCGGGACAGGGTTCACAGATACGCAGTATTTT.

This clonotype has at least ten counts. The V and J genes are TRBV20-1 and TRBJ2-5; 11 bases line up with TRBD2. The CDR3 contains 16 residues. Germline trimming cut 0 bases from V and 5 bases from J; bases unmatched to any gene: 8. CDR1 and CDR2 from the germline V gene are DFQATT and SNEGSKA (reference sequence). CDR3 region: CSARDRLAGLRETQYF. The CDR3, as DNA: TGCAGTGCTAGAGATAGACTAGCGGGGCTGAGGGAGACCCAGTACTTC.

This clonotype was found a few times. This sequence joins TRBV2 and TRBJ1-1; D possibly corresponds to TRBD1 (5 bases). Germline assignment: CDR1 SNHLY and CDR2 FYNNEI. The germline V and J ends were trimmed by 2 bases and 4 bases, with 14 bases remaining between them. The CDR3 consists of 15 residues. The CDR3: CASSEMGGMITEAFF. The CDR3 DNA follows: TGTGCCAGCAGTGAAATGGGGGGGATGATCACTGAAGCTTTCTTT.